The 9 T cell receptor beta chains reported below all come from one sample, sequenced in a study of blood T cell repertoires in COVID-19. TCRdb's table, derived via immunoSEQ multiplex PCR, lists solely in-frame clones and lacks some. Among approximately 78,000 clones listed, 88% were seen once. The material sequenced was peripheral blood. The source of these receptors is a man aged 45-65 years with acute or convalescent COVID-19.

This CDR3 reads CASSIRGQGGNEQFF. The CDR3 bases are TGTGCCAGTAGTATTAGGGGACAGGGTGGTAATGAGCAGTTCTTC. The V gene is TRBV19, the J gene TRBJ2-1, with 9 nucleotides matching TRBD1. The V gene end was trimmed by 3 bases and the J gene end by 7 bases; junction bases not matched to a gene: 7. The CDR3 is 15 residues long. In germline, CDR1 is LNHDA, CDR2 SQIVND (reference sequence).

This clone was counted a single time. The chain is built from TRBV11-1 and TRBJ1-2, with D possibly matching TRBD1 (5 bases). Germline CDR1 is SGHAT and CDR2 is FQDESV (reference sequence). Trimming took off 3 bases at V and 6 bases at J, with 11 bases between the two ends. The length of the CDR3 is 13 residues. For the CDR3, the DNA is TGTGCCAGCAGCTTGGGGCAAGGGAATGGCTACACCTTC. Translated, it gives CASSLGQGNGYTF. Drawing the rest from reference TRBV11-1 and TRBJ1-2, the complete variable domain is EAEVAQSPRYKITEKSQAVAFWCDPISGHATLYWYRQILGQGPELLVQFQDESVVDDSQLPKDRFSAERLKGVDSTLKIQPAELGDSAMYLCASSLGQGNGYTFGSGTRLTVV.

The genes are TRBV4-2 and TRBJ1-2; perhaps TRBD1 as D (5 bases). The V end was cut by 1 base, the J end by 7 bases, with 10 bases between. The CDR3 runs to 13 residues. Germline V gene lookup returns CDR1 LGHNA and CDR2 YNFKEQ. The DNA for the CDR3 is TGTGCCAGCAGCCAAGCAGGGATCCGTGGCTACACCTTC. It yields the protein CASSQAGIRGYTF.

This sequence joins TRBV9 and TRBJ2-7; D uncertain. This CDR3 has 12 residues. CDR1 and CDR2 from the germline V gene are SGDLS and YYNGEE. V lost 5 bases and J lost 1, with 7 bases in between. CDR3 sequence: CASSGSSYEQYF. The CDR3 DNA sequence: TGTGCCAGCAGTGGTAGTTCCTACGAGCAGTACTTC. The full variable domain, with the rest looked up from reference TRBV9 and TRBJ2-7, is DSGVTQTPKHLITATGQRVTLRCSPRSGDLSVYWYQQSLDQGLQFLIQYYNGEERAKGNILERFSAQQFPDLHSELNLSSLELGDSALYFCASSGSSYEQYFGPGTRLTVT.

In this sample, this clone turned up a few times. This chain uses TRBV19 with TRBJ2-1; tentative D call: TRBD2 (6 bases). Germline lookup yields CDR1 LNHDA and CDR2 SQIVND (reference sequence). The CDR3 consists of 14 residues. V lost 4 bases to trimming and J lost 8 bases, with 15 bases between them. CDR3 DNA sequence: TGTGCCAGTAGTACGCAGACTAGAGGCCATGAGCAGTTCTTC. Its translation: CASSTQTRGHEQFF.

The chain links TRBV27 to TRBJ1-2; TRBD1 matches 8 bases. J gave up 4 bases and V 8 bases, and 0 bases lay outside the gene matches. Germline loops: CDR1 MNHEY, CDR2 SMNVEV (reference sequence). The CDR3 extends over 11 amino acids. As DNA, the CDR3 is TGTGCCAGCGGACAGGGCTATGGCTACACCTTC. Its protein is CASGQGYGYTF.

CDR3 in amino acids: CASSDTRGETQYF. CDR3 DNA sequence: TGTGCCAGCAGTGATACGAGAGGAGAGACCCAGTACTTC. This chain connects TRBV2 to TRBJ2-5; D is uncertain. CDR3 length: 13 residues. The V and J ends lost 3 bases and 4 bases respectively, with 9 bases between them. In germline, CDR1 is SNHLY, CDR2 FYNNEI.

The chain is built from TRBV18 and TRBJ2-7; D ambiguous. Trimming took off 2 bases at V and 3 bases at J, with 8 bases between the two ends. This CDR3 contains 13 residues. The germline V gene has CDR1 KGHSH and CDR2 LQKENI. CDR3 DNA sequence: TGTGCCAGCTCACCATCGGGTGTCTACGAGCAGTACTTC. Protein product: CASSPSGVYEQYF.

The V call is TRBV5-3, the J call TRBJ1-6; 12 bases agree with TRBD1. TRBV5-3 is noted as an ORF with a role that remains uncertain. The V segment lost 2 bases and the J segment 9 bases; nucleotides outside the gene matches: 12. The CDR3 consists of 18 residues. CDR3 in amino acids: CARSLQTGTGGKGSPLHF. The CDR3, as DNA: TGTGCCAGAAGCTTACAGACCGGGACAGGGGGCAAAGGTTCACCCCTCCACTTT.